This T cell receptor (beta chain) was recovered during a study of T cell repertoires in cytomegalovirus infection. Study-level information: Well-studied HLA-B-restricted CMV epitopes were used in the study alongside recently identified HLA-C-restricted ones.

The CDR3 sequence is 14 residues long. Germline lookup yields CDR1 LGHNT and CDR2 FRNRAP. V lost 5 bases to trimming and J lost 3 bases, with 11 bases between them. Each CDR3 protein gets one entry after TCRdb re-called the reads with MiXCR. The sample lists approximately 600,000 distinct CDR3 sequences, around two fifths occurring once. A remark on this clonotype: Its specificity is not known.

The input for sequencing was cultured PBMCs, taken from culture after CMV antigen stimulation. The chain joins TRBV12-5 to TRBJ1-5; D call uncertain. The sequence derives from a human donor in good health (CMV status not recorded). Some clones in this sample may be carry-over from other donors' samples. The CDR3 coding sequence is TGTGCTAGTGGTCTGGACGGTACCAATCAGCCCCAGCATTTT. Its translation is CASGLDGTNQPQHF.